Each of the 15 T cell receptor beta chains below was sequenced from the same sample in a study of blood T cell repertoires in COVID-19. The method was immunoSEQ multiplex PCR; TCRdb's version includes in-frame clones alone and lacks a portion of them. The profile shows a few hundred thousand clones, 87% of them singletons. Sequencing used peripheral blood. The receptors shown here come from a man aged 18 to 30 with active or convalescent COVID-19.

This chain uses TRBV7-2 with TRBJ2-7; the D is unclear. Trimming left V 4 bases short and J 4 bases short, with 8 bases between. Germline lookup yields CDR1 SGHTA and CDR2 FQGNSA. The CDR3 length is 12 residues. The CDR3 DNA reads TGTGCCAGCAGCTCTCCGTCGTACGAGCAGTACTTC. Translating gives CASSSPSYEQYF.

The table lists this clone with a few counts. This chain joins TRBV28 and TRBJ2-5; 7 bases fit TRBD2. V gave up 3 bases and J gave up 5 bases; unmatched junction bases: 6. CDR1 and CDR2 (germline): MDHEN, SYDVKM. The CDR3 has 14 residues. The CDR3 DNA is TGTGCCAGCAGTTTGCCCCAGGGAGGGGAGACCCAGTACTTC. Protein: CASSLPQGGETQYF.

This clone was detected only a few times. The J gene is TRBJ2-1, the V gene TRBV6-2 or TRBV6-3; no definite D call. CDR1 MNHEY and CDR2 SVGEGT come from the germline V gene. This CDR3 comprises 11 residues. Trimming left V 6 bases short and J 8 bases short, with 8 bases between. This CDR3 reads CASSLLDEQFF. The CDR3 region has the DNA TGTGCCAGCAGCTTACTCGATGAGCAGTTCTTC.

This clone was counted only a few times. The chain has TRBV5-1 and TRBJ2-7; 10 nucleotides match TRBD2. This CDR3 contains 14 residues. The V gene end was trimmed by 1 base and the J gene end by 3 bases; junction bases not matched to a gene: 1. CDR1 is SGHRS, CDR2 YFSETQ, per germline. The CDR3 coding sequence is TGCGCCAGCAGCTTGTCTAGCGGGGGCTACGAGCAGTACTTC. Its protein is CASSLSSGGYEQYF. Full variable domain (remainder filled in from reference TRBV5-1 and TRBJ2-7): KAGVTQTPRYLIKTRGQQVTLSCSPISGHRSVSWYQQTPGQGLQFLFEYFSETQRNKGNFPGRFSGRQFSNSRSEMNVSTLELGDSALYLCASSLSSGGYEQYFGPGTRLTVT.

This clone was observed a few times. The V and J genes are TRBV5-4 and TRBJ2-3, with 9 bases identical to TRBD1. CDR1 and CDR2 (germline): SGHNT, YYREEE (reference sequence). There are 16 residues in the CDR3. V was clipped by 4 bases and J by 4 bases; unmatched bases: 10. In nucleotides, the CDR3 is TGTGCCAGCAGCGCAGGGACAGGGAAGAGCGCAGATACGCAGTATTTT. Translating it yields CASSAGTGKSADTQYF.

J is TRBJ1-2 and V is TRBV18, with D perhaps matching TRBD1 (5 bases). Germline CDR1 is KGHSH and CDR2 is LQKENI. This CDR3 is 16 amino acids long. Deletions cut 3 bases from V and 0 bases from J, with 14 bases between. CDR3 bases: TGTGCCAGCTCACCCACGGGGGACCCGGCTAACTATGGCTACACCTTC. It translates to CASSPTGDPANYGYTF.

The CDR3 bases are TGTGCCAGCAGTGTCCCAGGGATTCCCTACGAGCAGTACTTC. Translating it yields CASSVPGIPYEQYF. V and J are TRBV2 and TRBJ2-7; D is perhaps TRBD1 (5 bases). Germline V CDR1 and CDR2: SNHLY, FYNNEI. This CDR3 is 14 amino acids long. V was pared by 4 bases and J by 2 bases, with 12 bases between.

The gene calls are TRBV6-6 and TRBJ2-1; 10 bases line up with TRBD2. V lost 4 bases, J lost 3 bases, and 6 bases stayed unmatched. The germline gives CDR1 MNHNY, CDR2 SVGAGI (reference sequence). This CDR3 contains 16 residues. CDR3 in amino acids: CASSFPLAGGYNEQFF. The CDR3 DNA is TGTGCCAGCAGTTTCCCATTAGCGGGAGGCTACAATGAGCAGTTCTTC.

The rearrangement links TRBV19 to TRBJ2-7; the match to TRBD1 covers 8 bases. The CDR3 length is 15 residues. V trimming: 6 bases; J trimming: 5 bases; junction bases outside the gene matches: 12. Germline CDR1 is LNHDA and CDR2 is SQIVND (reference sequence). CDR3 nucleotide sequence: TGTGCCAGTAGAACGAACAGGGGGGTGAGAGACGAGCAGTACTTC. Translated: CASRTNRGVRDEQYF.

This sequence joins TRBV19 and TRBJ2-7; 7 bases agree with TRBD1. In germline, CDR1 is LNHDA, CDR2 SQIVND (reference sequence). The CDR3 sequence is 14 residues long. With V trimmed by 9 bases and J by 7 bases, 15 bases remained unmatched. CDR3 in DNA: TGTGCCAGCACGCCATCGTCAGGGGGTTTAGAGCAGTACTTC. This encodes CASTPSSGGLEQYF.

The J gene is TRBJ2-7, the V gene TRBV9; 8 bases map to TRBD2. The V segment lost 4 bases and the J segment 5 bases; nucleotides outside the gene matches: 8. This CDR3 comprises 14 residues. CDR1 is SGDLS and CDR2 is YYNGEE in the germline V gene. CDR3 DNA: TGTGCCAGCAGCCCCCGCGGGGGGCGGGACGAGCAGTACTTC. The encoded protein is CASSPRGGRDEQYF.

The chain combines TRBV5-1 with TRBJ1-6; no reliable D call. From germline, CDR1 is SGHRS and CDR2 YFSETQ. This CDR3 is built from 15 residues. V lost 6 bases and J lost 8, with 18 bases in between. The CDR3 bases are TGCGCCAGCAAACCCCGGGATAGGTCGGATTCACCCCTCCACTTT. This encodes CASKPRDRSDSPLHF. The variable domain in full, with the rest retrieved from reference TRBV5-1 and TRBJ1-6, is KAGVTQTPRYLIKTRGQQVTLSCSPISGHRSVSWYQQTPGQGLQFLFEYFSETQRNKGNFPGRFSGRQFSNSRSEMNVSTLELGDSALYLCASKPRDRSDSPLHFGNGTRLTVT.

V and J are TRBV4-3 and TRBJ2-7, with D possibly matching TRBD1 (6 bases). The V end lost 0 bases, the J end lost 4 bases, and 10 bases lay between the germline ends. The germline V gene encodes CDR1 LGHNA and CDR2 YSLEER. CDR3 length: 14 residues. The CDR3 sequence is CASSQDSTGYEQYF. The CDR3 nucleotides read TGCGCCAGCAGCCAAGATTCTACAGGGTACGAGCAGTACTTC.

The chain employs TRBV5-1 and TRBJ2-2; TRBD1 agrees at 12 bases. This CDR3 has 17 residues. Trimming at V came to 4 bases and at J to 5 bases, leaving 9 bases not matched to a gene. Per the germline V gene, CDR1 is SGHRS and CDR2 is YFSETQ. This chain's CDR3 is CASSPDPGQGATGELFF. The CDR3 nucleotides read TGCGCCAGCAGCCCGGACCCGGGACAGGGGGCTACCGGGGAGCTGTTTTTT.

This rearrangement joins TRBV5-1 to TRBJ2-7; D is perhaps TRBD2 (6 bases). Trimming stripped 1 base from V and 5 bases from J, with 22 bases between. Germline V gene sequence: CDR1 SGHRS, CDR2 YFSETQ. This CDR3 spans 17 amino acids. The CDR3 region is CASSLMADLAGFDEQYF. CDR3 DNA sequence: TGCGCCAGCAGCTTGATGGCCGATCTCGCGGGATTCGACGAGCAGTACTTC.